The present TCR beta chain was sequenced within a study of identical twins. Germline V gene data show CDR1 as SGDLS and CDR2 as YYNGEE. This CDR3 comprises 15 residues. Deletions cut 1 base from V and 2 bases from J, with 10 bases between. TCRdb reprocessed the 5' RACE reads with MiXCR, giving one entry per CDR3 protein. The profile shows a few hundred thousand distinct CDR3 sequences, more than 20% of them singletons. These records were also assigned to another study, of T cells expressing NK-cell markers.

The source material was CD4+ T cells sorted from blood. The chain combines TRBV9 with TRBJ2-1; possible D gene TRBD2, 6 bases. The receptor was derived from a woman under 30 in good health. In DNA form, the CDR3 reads TGTGCCAGCAGCGTACTAGCGTTGACCTACAATGAGCAGTTCTTC. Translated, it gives CASSVLALTYNEQFF.